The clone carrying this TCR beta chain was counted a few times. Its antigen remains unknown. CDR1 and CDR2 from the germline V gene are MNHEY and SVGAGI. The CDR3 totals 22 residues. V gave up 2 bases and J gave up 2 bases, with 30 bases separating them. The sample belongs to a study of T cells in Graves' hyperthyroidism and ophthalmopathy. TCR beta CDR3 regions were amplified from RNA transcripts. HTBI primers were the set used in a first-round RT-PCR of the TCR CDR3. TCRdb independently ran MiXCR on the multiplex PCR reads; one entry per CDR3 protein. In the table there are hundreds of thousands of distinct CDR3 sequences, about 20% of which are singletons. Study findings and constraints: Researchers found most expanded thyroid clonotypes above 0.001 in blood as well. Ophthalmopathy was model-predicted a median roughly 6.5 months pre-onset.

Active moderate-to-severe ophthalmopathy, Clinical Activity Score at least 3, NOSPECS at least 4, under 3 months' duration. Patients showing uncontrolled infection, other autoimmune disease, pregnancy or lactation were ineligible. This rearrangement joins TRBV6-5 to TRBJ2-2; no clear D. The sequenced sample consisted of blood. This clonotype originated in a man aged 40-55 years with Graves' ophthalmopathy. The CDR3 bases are TGTGCCAGCAGTTACGAACCCCAACACGCGAACACTGGGCGCGGAAACACCGGGGAGCTGTTTTTT. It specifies CASSYEPQHANTGRGNTGELFF.